This TCR beta chain was identified during a study of blood T cell repertoires in COVID-19. The CDR3 runs to 15 residues. Deletions cut 11 bases from V and 9 bases from J, with 23 bases between. CDR1 and CDR2 from the germline V gene are LGHNA and YNFKEQ. Sequencing used immunoSEQ multiplex PCR; TCRdb keeps in-frame clones, though not all of them. The sample consists of about 240,000 clones, roughly nine tenths of them appearing once. The receptor's source is a man in his 60s with acute or convalescent COVID-19. Material for sequencing was peripheral blood. The chain employs TRBV4-2 and TRBJ1-6; D perhaps matches TRBD1 (6 bases). CDR3 sequence: CASRQVLSRGSPLHF. CDR3 in DNA: TGTGCCTCCCGACAGGTCCTCTCCAGGGGTTCACCCCTCCACTTT.